This T cell receptor beta chain stems from a study of identical twins. TCRdb reprocessed the 5' RACE reads via MiXCR and lists one record per CDR3 protein. The sample consists of about 240,000 distinct CDR3 sequences, 7% to 8.5% of them appearing once. The table lists this clonotype with a few counts. Trimming cost V 0 bases and J 0 bases; bases outside gene matches: 9. The CDR3 runs 17 residues. Germline CDR1 reads DFQATT; CDR2 reads SNEGSKA (reference sequence). The same data also contributed to another study, on yellow fever vaccine responses in identical twins.

The clonotype comes from a woman in her late teens or twenties in good health. This chain links TRBV20-1 with TRBJ2-3; 7 positions agree with TRBD1. Sequenced: CD8+ T cells sorted from blood. CDR3 in DNA: TGCAGTGCTAGAGATGGGGCAGGGGGAATTAGCACAGATACGCAGTATTTT. It codes for CSARDGAGGISTDTQYF.